This TCR beta chain is from a study of cytomegalovirus exposure and HLA in healthy donors. The germline CDR1 and CDR2 sequences are KGHSH and LQKENI. The V end was cut by 3 bases, the J end by 6 bases, with 12 bases between. CDR3 length: 13 amino acids. Turning to this clone: The target antigen is unknown.

The PCR employed 60 Vbeta primers together with 13 Jbeta primers. Generated by immunoSEQ multiplex PCR, the TCRdb table keeps only in-frame clones and is missing some. The specimen's table records about 41,000 clones. Overall study results and limits: In vitro checks showed that a few CMV-associated chains really do target CMV antigens. 87-base-pair reads could not separate some V segments, including TRBV6-2 and TRBV6-3. Productive status was seen about 87% or about 30% of the time for most TCR beta V segments in an earlier analysis.

These donors, healthy bone marrow donors, were studied. The sequence came from a man younger than 40 in good health and CMV-seronegative. The chain joins TRBV18 to TRBJ2-7; TRBD2 is a possible D gene (5 bases). Sequencing used PBMCs. The CDR3 sequence: CASSPRENTEQYF. The CDR3 region has the DNA TGTGCCAGCTCACCTAGGGAGAACACCGAGCAGTACTTC.